This TCR beta chain was captured by sequencing in a study of Graves' ophthalmopathy and Graves' hyperthyroidism. Germline V gene sequence: CDR1 DFQATT, CDR2 SNEGSKA (reference sequence). The length of the CDR3 is 12 residues. V was pared by 3 bases and J by 4 bases, with 9 bases between. Included hyperthyroidism patients were aged 18 to 65 and newly diagnosed (under 2 months' duration). If patients had other autoimmune diseases, uncontrolled infections, pregnancy or lactation, they were excluded. The diagnosis was founded upon clinical symptoms, serum thyroxine, TRAb, thyroid ultrasound and orbital computed tomography. Amplified TCR beta CDR3 regions were obtained using RNA transcripts as template. HTBI-primed RT-PCR formed the first round, and a multiplex PCR formed the second. One entry per CDR3 protein results from TCRdb running MiXCR on the multiplex PCR reads. There are 1 million to 1.3 million distinct CDR3 sequences in the sample; about 36% occur only once, and roughly 10% lies in the top ten.

This clonotype was counted between two and nine times. The sequencing sample was made of peripheral blood or thyroid tissue (not recorded which). The V call is TRBV20-1, the J call TRBJ2-5; possible D gene TRBD2, 6 bases. This clonotype was sampled from an adult man with Graves' hyperthyroidism. CDR3 bases: TGCAGTGCTAGCGGGAGTGTAGAGACCCAGTACTTC. It translates to CSASGSVETQYF.